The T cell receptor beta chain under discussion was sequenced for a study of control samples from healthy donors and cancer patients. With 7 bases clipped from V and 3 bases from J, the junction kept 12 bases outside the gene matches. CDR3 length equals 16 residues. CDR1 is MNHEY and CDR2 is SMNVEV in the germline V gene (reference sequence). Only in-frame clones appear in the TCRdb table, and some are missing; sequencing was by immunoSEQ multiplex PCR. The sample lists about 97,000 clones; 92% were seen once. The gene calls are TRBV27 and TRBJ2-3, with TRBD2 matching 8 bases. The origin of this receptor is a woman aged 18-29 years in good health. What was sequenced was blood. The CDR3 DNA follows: TGTGCCAGCACAATCACAGCGGGGGCGGGAACAGATACGCAGTATTTT. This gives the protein CASTITAGAGTDTQYF.